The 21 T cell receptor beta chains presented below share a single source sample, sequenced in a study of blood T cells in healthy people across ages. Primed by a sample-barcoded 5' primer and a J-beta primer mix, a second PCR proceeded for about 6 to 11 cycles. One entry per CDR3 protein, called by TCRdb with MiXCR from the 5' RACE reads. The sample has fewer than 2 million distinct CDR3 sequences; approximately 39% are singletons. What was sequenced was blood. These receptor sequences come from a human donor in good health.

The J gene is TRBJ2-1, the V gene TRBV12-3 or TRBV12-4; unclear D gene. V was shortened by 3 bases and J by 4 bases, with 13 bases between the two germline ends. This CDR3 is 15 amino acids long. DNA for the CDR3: TGTGCCAGCAGTTTGGGCGGAATAAAATACAATGAGCAGTTCTTC. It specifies CASSLGGIKYNEQFF.

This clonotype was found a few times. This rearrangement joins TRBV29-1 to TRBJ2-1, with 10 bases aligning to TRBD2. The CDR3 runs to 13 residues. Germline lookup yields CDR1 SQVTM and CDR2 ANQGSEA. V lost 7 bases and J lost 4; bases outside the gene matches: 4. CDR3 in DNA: TGCAGCGGGGGACTAGCGTTATACAATGAGCAGTTCTTC. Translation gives CSGGLALYNEQFF.

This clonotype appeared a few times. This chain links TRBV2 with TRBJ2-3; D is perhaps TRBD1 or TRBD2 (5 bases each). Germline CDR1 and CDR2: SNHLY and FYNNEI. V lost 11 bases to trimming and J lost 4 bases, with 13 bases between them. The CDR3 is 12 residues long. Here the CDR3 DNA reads TGTGCCTGCAAGAGGGGCCCAGATACGCAGTATTTT. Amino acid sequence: CACKRGPDTQYF.

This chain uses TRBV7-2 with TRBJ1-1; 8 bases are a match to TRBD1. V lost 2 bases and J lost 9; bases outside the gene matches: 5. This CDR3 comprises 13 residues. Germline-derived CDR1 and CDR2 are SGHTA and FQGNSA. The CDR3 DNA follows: TGTGCCAGCAGCTTAACGAGACAGGGGCAAGCTTTCTTT. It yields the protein CASSLTRQGQAFF.

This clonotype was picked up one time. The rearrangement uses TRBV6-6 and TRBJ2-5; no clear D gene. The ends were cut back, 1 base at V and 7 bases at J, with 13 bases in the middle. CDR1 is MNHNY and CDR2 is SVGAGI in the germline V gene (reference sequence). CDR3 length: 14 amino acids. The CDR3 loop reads CASSYWVVPGTQYF. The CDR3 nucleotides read TGTGCCAGCAGTTACTGGGTGGTCCCTGGGACCCAGTACTTC.

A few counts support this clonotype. The CDR3 loop reads CASSTGTPLNYGYTF. CDR3 bases: TGCGCCAGCAGCACCGGGACGCCCCTAAACTATGGCTACACCTTC. V and J are TRBV5-1 and TRBJ1-2; possible D gene TRBD1, 5 bases. CDR1 SGHRS and CDR2 YFSETQ come from the germline V gene. The CDR3 is made up of 15 amino acids. Deletions cut 4 bases from V and 2 bases from J, with 15 bases between.

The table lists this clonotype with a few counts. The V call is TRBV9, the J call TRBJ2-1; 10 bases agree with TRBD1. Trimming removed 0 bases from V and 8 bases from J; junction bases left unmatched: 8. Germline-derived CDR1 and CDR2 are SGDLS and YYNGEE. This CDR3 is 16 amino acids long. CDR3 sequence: CASSVVGQGSSYEQFF. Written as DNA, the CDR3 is TGTGCCAGCAGCGTAGTGGGACAGGGGTCGTCTTATGAGCAGTTCTTC.

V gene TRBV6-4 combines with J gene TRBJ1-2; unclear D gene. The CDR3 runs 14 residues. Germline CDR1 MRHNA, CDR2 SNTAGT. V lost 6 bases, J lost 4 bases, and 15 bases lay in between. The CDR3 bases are TGTGCCAGCAGCCCGATGGGAGGCCCCTATGGCTACACCTTC. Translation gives CASSPMGGPYGYTF.

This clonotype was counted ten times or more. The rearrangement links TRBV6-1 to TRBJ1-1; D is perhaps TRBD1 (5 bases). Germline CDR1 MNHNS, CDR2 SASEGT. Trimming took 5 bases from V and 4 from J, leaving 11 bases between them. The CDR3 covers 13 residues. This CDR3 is CASSRGLSTEAFF. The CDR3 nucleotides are TGTGCCAGCAGTAGGGGTTTAAGCACTGAAGCTTTCTTT.

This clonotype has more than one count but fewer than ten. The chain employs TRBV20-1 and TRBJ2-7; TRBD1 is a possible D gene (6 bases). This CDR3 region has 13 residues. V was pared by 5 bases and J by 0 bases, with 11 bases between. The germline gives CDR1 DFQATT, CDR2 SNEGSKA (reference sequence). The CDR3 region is CSAQTGTSYEQYF. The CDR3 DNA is TGCAGTGCTCAGACAGGAACCTCCTACGAGCAGTACTTC.

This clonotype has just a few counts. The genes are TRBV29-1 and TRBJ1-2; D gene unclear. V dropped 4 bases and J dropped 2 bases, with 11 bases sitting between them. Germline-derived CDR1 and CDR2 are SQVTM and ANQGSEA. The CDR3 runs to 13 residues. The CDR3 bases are TGCAGCGTTGTTCCGAAGCTGAACTATGGCTACACCTTC. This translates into CSVVPKLNYGYTF. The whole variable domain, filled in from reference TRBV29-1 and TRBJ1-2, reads SAVISQKPSRDICQRGTSLTIQCQVDSQVTMMFWYRQQPGQSLTLIATANQGSEATYESGFVIDKFPISRPNLTFSTLTVSNMSPEDSSIYLCSVVPKLNYGYTFGSGTRLTVV.

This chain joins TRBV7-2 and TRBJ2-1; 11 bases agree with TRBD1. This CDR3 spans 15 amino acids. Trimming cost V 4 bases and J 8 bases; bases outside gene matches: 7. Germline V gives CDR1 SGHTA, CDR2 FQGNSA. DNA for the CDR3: TGTGCCAGCAGCTCGGACAGGGGGCGCTTCCATGAGCAGTTCTTC. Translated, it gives CASSSDRGRFHEQFF.

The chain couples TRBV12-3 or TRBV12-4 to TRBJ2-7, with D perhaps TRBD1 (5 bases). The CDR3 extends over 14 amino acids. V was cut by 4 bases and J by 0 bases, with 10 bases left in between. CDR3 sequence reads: CASSSDTNSYEQYF. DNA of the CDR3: TGTGCCAGCAGTTCGGACACAAACTCCTACGAGCAGTACTTC.

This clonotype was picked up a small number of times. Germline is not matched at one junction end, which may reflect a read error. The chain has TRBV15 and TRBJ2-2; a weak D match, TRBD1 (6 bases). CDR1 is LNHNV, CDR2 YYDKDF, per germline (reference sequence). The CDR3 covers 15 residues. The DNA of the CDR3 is TGTGCCGCCAGCCGGGACATCCAGAACACCGGGGAGCTGTTTTTT. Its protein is CAASRDIQNTGELFF. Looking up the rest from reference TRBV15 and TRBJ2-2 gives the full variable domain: DAMVIQNPRYQVTQFGKPVTLSCSQTLNHNVMYWYQQKSSQAPKLLFHYYDKDFNNEADTPDNFQSRRPNTSFCFLDIRSPGLGDTAMYLCAASRDIQNTGELFFGEGSRLTVL.

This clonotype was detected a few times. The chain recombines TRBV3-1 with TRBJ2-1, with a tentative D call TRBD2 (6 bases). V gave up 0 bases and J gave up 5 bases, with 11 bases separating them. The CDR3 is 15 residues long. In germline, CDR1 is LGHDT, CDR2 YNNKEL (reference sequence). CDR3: CASSQDPGRNNEQFF. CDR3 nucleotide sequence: TGTGCCAGCAGCCAAGATCCGGGGAGGAACAATGAGCAGTTCTTC.

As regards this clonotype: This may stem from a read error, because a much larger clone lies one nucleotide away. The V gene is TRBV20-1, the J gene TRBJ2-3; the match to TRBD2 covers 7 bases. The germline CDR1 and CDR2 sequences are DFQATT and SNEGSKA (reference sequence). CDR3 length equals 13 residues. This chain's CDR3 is CSARASGTDAQYF. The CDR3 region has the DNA TGCAGTGCTAGGGCTAGCGGCACAGATGCGCAGTATTTT.

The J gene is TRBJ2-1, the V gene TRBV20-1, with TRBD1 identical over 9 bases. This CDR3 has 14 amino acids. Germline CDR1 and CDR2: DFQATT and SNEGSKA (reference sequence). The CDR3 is CSAPGQGETNEQFF. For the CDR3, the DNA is TGCAGCGCACCGGGACAGGGTGAAACTAATGAGCAGTTCTTC.

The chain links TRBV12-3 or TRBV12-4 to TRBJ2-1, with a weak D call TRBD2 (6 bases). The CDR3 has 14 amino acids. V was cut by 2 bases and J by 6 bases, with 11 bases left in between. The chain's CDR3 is CASSLTAGFNEQFF. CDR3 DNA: TGTGCCAGCAGTTTAACGGCGGGGTTCAATGAGCAGTTCTTC.

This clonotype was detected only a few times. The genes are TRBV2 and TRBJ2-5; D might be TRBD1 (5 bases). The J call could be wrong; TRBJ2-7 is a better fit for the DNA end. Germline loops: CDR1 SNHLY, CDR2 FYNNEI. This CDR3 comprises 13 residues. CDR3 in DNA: TGTGCCAGCGTGGCAGGGTTGGAGTACGAGCAGTACTTC. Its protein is CASVAGLEYEQYF.

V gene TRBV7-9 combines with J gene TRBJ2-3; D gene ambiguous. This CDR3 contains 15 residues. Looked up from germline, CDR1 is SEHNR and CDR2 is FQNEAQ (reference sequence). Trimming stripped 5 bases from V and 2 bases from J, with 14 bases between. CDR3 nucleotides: TGTGCCAGCAGCCCTCTAGGGAAGGCCACAGATACGCAGTATTTT. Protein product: CASSPLGKATDTQYF.

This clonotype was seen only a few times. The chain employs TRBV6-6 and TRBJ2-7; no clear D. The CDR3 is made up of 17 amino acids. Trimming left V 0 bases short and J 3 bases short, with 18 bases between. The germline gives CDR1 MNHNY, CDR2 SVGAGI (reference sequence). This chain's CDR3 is CASSYSTRRTLNYEQYF. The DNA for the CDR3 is TGTGCCAGCAGTTACTCGACCAGACGAACATTAAACTACGAGCAGTACTTC.